The 16 T cell receptor beta chains below were found in one sample sequenced in a study of cytomegalovirus exposure and HLA in healthy donors. It was with 60 Vbeta and 13 Jbeta primers that the PCR ran. Libraries were prepared by immunoSEQ multiplex PCR; TCRdb keeps only in-frame clonotypes and omits some of them. The profile shows some 120,000 clones, 81% of them singletons. Sequenced input: PBMCs. The receptors originated from a woman aged 25 to 45 in good health and CMV-seronegative.

The chain has TRBV2 and TRBJ1-3; tentatively, D is TRBD1 (5 bases). The CDR3 is made up of 16 amino acids. Trimming shortened V by 6 bases and J by 0 bases, and 15 bases separated the two germline ends. Per germline, CDR1 SNHLY and CDR2 FYNNEI. As DNA, the CDR3 is TGTGCCAGCAGCGTTACAGGCGTCTTCTCTGGAAACACCATATATTTT. Translation gives CASSVTGVFSGNTIYF. Drawing the rest from reference TRBV2 and TRBJ1-3, the complete variable domain is EPEVTQTPSHQVTQMGQEVILRCVPISNHLYFYWYRQILGQKVEFLVSFYNNEISEKSEIFDDQFSVERPDGSNFTLKIRSTKLEDSAMYFCASSVTGVFSGNTIYFGEGSWLTVV.

The chain carries TRBV19 and TRBJ2-7; 7 nucleotides match TRBD1. J gave up 2 bases and V 6 bases, and 4 bases lay outside the gene matches. The germline gives CDR1 LNHDA, CDR2 SQIVND (reference sequence). The CDR3 totals 13 residues. CDR3 amino acids: CASSGQEPYEQYF. CDR3 coding DNA: TGTGCCAGTAGCGGACAGGAACCCTACGAGCAGTACTTC.

This chain links TRBV10-3 with TRBJ2-3, with D possibly TRBD2 on 5 matching bases. Per the germline V gene, CDR1 is ENHRY and CDR2 is SYGVKD. V was trimmed by 5 bases and J by 2 bases, leaving 8 bases between them. The CDR3 loop spans 13 amino acids. The CDR3 coding sequence is TGTGCCATCAGTAGCGGCTACACAGATACGCAGTATTTT. This sequence encodes CAISSGYTDTQYF.

The chain links TRBV7-9 to TRBJ1-2; 7 bases agree with TRBD1. Germline V gene data show CDR1 as SEHNR and CDR2 as FQNEAQ (reference sequence). The CDR3 loop spans 14 amino acids. With 5 bases clipped from V and 2 bases from J, the junction kept 5 bases outside the gene matches. CDR3 in amino acids: CASSVGQINYGYTF. In DNA form, the CDR3 reads TGTGCCAGCAGCGTGGGACAGATCAACTATGGCTACACCTTC.

This chain joins TRBV28 and TRBJ1-1; a weak D match, TRBD1 (6 bases). V lost 5 bases, J lost 8 bases, and 12 bases lay in between. CDR1 MDHEN and CDR2 SYDVKM come from the germline V gene. The CDR3 is 12 amino acids. CDR3 residues: CASSQGTFEAFF. For the CDR3, the DNA is TGTGCCAGCAGTCAAGGGACATTCGAAGCTTTCTTT.

The chain recombines TRBV6-5 with TRBJ1-6; 7 nucleotides agree with TRBD1. The CDR3 is 16 amino acids. After removal of 4 bases from V and 7 bases from J, the junction contained 10 bases not matched to a gene. From germline, CDR1 is MNHEY and CDR2 SVGAGI. CDR3 protein: CASSLNYRGTNSPLHF. The CDR3 coding sequence is TGTGCCAGCAGTTTGAATTACAGGGGCACGAATTCACCCCTCCACTTT.

The chain uses TRBV28 and TRBJ1-3, with 10 bases that match TRBD1. The CDR3 spans 17 residues. Trimming cost V 7 bases and J 0 bases; bases outside gene matches: 9. Germline CDR1 and CDR2: MDHEN and SYDVKM. CDR3 protein: CASNPGTGAFSGNTIYF. The CDR3, as DNA: TGTGCCAGCAACCCCGGGACAGGGGCTTTCTCTGGAAACACCATATATTTT.

This chain uses TRBV4-2 with TRBJ1-1; the match to TRBD1 covers 7 bases. Germline V lookup: CDR1 LGHNA, CDR2 YNFKEQ. The CDR3 sequence is 16 residues long. The V segment lost 0 bases and the J segment 2 bases; nucleotides outside the gene matches: 6. As DNA, the CDR3 is TGTGCCAGCAGCCAAGATGGGACAGCTTCAAACACTGAAGCTTTCTTT. This sequence encodes CASSQDGTASNTEAFF.

The chain is built from TRBV28 and TRBJ2-2, with 8 nucleotides matching TRBD2. The CDR3 runs 15 residues. The V segment lost 5 bases and the J segment 4 bases; nucleotides outside the gene matches: 6. Germline V gives CDR1 MDHEN, CDR2 SYDVKM. The CDR3 DNA reads TGTGCCAGCAGTCCACAGCGGGAGAGCACCGGGGAGCTGTTTTTT. This codes for CASSPQRESTGELFF.

This clone was observed a handful of times. The genes are TRBV21-1 and TRBJ2-7; TRBD2, the table's D call, lacks a check against the DNA. TRBV21-1 represents a pseudogene. This CDR3 spans 14 amino acids. The DNA for the CDR3 is TGTGCCAGCAGCATGGGACTTGAGTCCTACGAGCAGTACTTC. This codes for CASSMGLESYEQYF.

The CDR3 coding sequence is TGTGCCAGCAGATCGGGAGCCTACGAGCAGTACTTC. This codes for CASRSGAYEQYF. The gene calls are TRBV7-2 and TRBJ2-7, with D perhaps matching TRBD2 (6 bases). Germline V lookup: CDR1 SGHTA, CDR2 FQGNSA. The ends were cut back, 6 bases at V and 2 bases at J, with 8 bases in the middle. The CDR3 sequence is 12 residues long.

V is TRBV7-9 and J is TRBJ2-7; 10 nucleotides match TRBD1. The germline V gene has CDR1 SEHNR and CDR2 FQNEAQ (reference sequence). The trim removed 4 bases at V and 2 bases at J, leaving 5 bases unmatched. This CDR3 spans 15 amino acids. In DNA form, the CDR3 reads TGTGCCAGCAGCTGGGGGACAGGGGACCCCTACGAGCAGTACTTC. Translation: CASSWGTGDPYEQYF. The variable domain in full, with the rest retrieved from reference TRBV7-9 and TRBJ2-7, is DTGVSQNPRHKITKRGQNVTFRCDPISEHNRLYWYRQTLGQGPEFLTYFQNEAQLEKSRLLSDRFSAERPKGSFSTLEIQRTEQGDSAMYLCASSWGTGDPYEQYFGPGTRLTVT.

The genes are TRBV9 and TRBJ2-3; D is undetermined. The CDR3 is 13 amino acids. The V end was cut by 3 bases, the J end by 1 base, with 6 bases between. Germline lookup yields CDR1 SGDLS and CDR2 YYNGEE. Here the CDR3 DNA reads TGTGCCAGCAGCGAATTCGGCACAGATACGCAGTATTTT. It codes for CASSEFGTDTQYF.

CDR3 nucleotides: TGTGCCTGGAGTCGCGGTGGTAATGAGCAGTTCTTC. Amino acid sequence: CAWSRGGNEQFF. This chain connects TRBV30 to TRBJ2-1, with no clear D. This CDR3 comprises 12 residues. V shed 2 bases and J shed 7 bases, with 9 bases lying between them. CDR1 and CDR2 from the germline V gene are GTSNPN and SVGIG (reference sequence).

This clone was seen only a few times. The chain has TRBV27 and TRBJ2-7, with a tentative D call TRBD1 (5 bases). The CDR3 has 15 amino acids. V gave up 7 bases and J gave up 1 base, with 17 bases separating them. Per germline, CDR1 MNHEY and CDR2 SMNVEV (reference sequence). The CDR3 is CASNRDRPLSYEQYF. CDR3 sequence (DNA): TGTGCCAGCAACCGAGACAGACCCCTTTCCTACGAGCAGTACTTC.

With regard to this clone: Other DNA sequences in the same sample also yield this CDR3. The chain is built from TRBV6-5 and TRBJ2-3, with 10 bases aligning to TRBD2. Looked up from germline, CDR1 is MNHEY and CDR2 is SVGAGI. The CDR3 totals 15 residues. Trimming took 2 bases from V and 1 from J; bases not matched to a gene: 0. The CDR3 loop is CASSYLAGGTDTQYF. Written as DNA, the CDR3 is TGTGCCAGCAGTTACCTAGCGGGGGGCACAGATACGCAGTATTTT.